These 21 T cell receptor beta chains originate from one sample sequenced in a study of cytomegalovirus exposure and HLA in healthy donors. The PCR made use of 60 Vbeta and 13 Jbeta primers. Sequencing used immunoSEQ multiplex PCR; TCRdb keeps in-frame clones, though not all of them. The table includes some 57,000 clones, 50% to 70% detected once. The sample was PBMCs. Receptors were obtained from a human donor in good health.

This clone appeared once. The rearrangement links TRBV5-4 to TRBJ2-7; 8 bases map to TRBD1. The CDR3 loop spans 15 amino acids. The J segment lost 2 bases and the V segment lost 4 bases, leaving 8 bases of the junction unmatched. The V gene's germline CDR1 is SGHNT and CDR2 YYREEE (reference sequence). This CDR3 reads CASSRTGTGPYEQYF. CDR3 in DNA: TGTGCCAGCAGCCGGACCGGGACAGGCCCCTACGAGCAGTACTTC.

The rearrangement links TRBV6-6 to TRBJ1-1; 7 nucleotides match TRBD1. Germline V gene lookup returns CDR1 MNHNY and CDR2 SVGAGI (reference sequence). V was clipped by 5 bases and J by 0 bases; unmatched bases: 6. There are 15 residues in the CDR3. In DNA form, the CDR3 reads TGTGCCAGCAGTCAGAGGGACAGCGTGAACACTGAAGCTTTCTTT. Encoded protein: CASSQRDSVNTEAFF.

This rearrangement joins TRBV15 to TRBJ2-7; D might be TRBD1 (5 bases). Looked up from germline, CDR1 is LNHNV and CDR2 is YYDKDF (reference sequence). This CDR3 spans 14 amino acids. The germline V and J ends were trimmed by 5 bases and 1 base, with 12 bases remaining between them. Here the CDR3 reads CATSARRDSYEQYF. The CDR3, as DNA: TGTGCCACCAGCGCGCGCAGGGATTCCTACGAGCAGTACTTC.

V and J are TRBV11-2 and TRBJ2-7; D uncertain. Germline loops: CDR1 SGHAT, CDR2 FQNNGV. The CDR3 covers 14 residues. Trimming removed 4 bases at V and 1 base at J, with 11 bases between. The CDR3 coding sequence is TGTGCCAGCAGCTCGGCCAGGAATTCCTACGAGCAGTACTTC. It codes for CASSSARNSYEQYF.

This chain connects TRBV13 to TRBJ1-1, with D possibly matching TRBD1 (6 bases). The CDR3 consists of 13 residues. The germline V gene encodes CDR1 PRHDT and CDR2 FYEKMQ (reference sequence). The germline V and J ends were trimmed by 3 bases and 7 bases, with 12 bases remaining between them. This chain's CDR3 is CASSLDSSLEAFF. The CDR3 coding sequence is TGTGCCAGCAGCTTGGACAGCAGTCTTGAAGCTTTCTTT.

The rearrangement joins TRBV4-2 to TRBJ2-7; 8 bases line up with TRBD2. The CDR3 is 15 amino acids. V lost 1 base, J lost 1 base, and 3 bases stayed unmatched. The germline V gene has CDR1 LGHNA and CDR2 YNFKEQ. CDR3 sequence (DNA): TGTGCCAGCAGCCAAGGACTAGCGAGTTCCTACGAGCAGTACTTC. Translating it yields CASSQGLASSYEQYF.

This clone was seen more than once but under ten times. CDR3 in amino acids: CASSLGLAGNRQETQYF. In DNA form, the CDR3 reads TGCGCCAGCAGCTTGGGGCTAGCGGGTAACCGACAAGAGACCCAGTACTTC. The V gene is TRBV5-1, the J gene TRBJ2-5; 8 positions agree with TRBD2. V lost 0 bases to trimming and J lost 2 bases; unmatched junction nucleotides: 9. This CDR3 spans 17 amino acids. The germline V gene encodes CDR1 SGHRS and CDR2 YFSETQ.

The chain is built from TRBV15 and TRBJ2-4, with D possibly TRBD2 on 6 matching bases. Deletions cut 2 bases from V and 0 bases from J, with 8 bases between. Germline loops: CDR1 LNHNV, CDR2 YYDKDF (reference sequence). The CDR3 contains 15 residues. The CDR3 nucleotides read TGTGCCACCAGCAGAACTAGCCTAGCCAAAAACATTCAGTACTTC. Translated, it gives CATSRTSLAKNIQYF. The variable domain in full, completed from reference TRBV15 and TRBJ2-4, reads DAMVIQNPRYQVTQFGKPVTLSCSQTLNHNVMYWYQQKSSQAPKLLFHYYDKDFNNEADTPDNFQSRRPNTSFCFLDIRSPGLGDTAMYLCATSRTSLAKNIQYFGAGTRLSVL.

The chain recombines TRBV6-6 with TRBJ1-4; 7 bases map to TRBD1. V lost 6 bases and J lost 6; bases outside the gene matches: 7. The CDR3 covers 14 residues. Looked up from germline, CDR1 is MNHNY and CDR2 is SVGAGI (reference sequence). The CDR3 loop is CASSPGQSDEKLFF. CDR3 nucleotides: TGTGCCAGCAGCCCGGGACAGTCGGATGAAAAACTGTTTTTT.

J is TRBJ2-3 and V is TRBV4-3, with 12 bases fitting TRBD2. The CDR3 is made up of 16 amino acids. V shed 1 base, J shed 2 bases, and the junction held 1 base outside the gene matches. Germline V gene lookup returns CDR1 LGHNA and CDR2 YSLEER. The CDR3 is CASSQGTSGATDTQYF. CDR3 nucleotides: TGCGCCAGCAGCCAAGGGACTAGCGGGGCCACAGATACGCAGTATTTT.

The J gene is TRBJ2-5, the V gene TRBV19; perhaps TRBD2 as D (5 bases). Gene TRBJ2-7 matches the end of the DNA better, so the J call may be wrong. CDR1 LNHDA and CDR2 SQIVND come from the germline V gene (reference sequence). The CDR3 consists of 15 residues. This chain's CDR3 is CASSMEVRSAYEQYF. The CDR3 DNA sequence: TGTGCCAGTAGTATGGAGGTTAGATCCGCCTACGAGCAGTACTTC.

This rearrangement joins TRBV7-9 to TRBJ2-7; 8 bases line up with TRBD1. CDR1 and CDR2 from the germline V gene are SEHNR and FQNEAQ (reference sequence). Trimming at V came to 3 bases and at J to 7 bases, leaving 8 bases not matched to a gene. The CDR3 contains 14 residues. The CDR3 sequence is CASSFYQGAGEQYF. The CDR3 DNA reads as TGTGCCAGCAGCTTTTACCAGGGGGCGGGGGAGCAGTACTTC.

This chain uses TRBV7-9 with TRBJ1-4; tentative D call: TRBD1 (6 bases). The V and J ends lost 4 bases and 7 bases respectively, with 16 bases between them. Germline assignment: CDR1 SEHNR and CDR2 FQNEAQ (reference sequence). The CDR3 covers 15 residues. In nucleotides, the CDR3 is TGTGCCAGCAGCTCCTACAGGGCTCGGGGTGAAAAACTGTTTTTT. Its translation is CASSSYRARGEKLFF.

The CDR3 DNA reads TGTGCCAGCAGTTCTACAGGGGGATCCACAGATACGCAGTATTTT. Amino acid sequence: CASSSTGGSTDTQYF. The V call is TRBV27, the J call TRBJ2-3; 8 bases line up with TRBD1. CDR1 is MNHEY, CDR2 SMNVEV, per germline (reference sequence). The CDR3 loop spans 15 amino acids. With V trimmed by 4 bases and J by 2 bases, 5 bases remained unmatched.

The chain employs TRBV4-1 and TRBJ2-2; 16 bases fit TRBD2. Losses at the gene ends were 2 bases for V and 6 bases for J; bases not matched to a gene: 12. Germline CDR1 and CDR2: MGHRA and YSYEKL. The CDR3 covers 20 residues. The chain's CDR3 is CASSQIPGTSGGDRAGELFF. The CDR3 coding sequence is TGCGCCAGCAGCCAAATCCCCGGGACTAGCGGGGGGGATCGGGCCGGGGAGCTGTTTTTT.

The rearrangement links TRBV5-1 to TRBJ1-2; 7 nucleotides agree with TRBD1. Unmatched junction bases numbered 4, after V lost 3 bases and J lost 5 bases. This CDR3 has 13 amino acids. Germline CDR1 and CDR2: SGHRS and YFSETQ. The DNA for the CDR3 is TGCGCCAGCAGCTGGGACAGCGATTATGGCTACACCTTC. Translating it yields CASSWDSDYGYTF.

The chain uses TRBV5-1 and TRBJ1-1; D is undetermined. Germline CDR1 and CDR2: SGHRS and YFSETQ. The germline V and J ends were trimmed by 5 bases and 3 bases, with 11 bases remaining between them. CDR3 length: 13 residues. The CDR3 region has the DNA TGCGCCAGCAGTCCGGAGAGGTACACTGAAGCTTTCTTT. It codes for CASSPERYTEAFF.

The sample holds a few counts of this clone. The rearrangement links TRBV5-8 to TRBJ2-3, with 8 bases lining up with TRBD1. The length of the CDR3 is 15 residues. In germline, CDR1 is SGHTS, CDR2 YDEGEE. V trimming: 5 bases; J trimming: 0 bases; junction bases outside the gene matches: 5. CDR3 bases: TGTGCCAGCAGAAGACAGGGGACTAGCACAGATACGCAGTATTTT. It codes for CASRRQGTSTDTQYF.

The chain's CDR3 is CASSLKVGGPNEQFF. In nucleotides, the CDR3 is TGTGCCAGCAGCTTAAAGGTGGGGGGGCCGAATGAGCAGTTCTTC. V usage is TRBV7-3 and J usage is TRBJ2-1; a possible D gene is TRBD2 (7 bases). The CDR3 has 15 amino acids. CDR1 is SGHTA, CDR2 FQGTGA, per germline. V was pared by 1 base and J by 7 bases, with 14 bases between.

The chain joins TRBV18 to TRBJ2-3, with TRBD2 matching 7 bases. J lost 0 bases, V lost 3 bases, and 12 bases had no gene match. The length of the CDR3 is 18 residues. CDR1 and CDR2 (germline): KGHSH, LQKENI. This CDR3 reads CASSPSSGYKTSTDTQYF. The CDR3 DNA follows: TGTGCCAGCTCACCTTCTAGCGGATATAAGACTAGCACAGATACGCAGTATTTT.

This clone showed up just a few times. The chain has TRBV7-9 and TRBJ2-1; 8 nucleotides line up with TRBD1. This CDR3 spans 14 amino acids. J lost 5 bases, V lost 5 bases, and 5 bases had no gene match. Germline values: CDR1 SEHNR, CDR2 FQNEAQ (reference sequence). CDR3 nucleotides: TGTGCCAGCAGCACCGGACAGGGACACAATGAGCAGTTCTTC. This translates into CASSTGQGHNEQFF.